These 32 T cell receptor beta chains originate from one sample sequenced in a study of naive and memory T cell subsets. No antigen has been assigned to these receptors. Overall study results and limits: Especially in CD8 cells, naive repertoires contained a few larger clonotypes, possibly CD45RA-re-expressing memory cells.

Two oligonucleotides, mixed equimolar, formed the beta constant-region primer covering TRBC1 and TRBC2. Four rounds of PCR amplified the ligated cDNA using nested alpha and beta constant-region primers plus SP2. TCRdb itself ran the UMI-ligation and nested PCR reads through MiXCR, one entry per CDR3 protein. The data contain 130,000 to 150,000 distinct CDR3 sequences, over 20% of them singletons. Sequencing used naive CD4+ T cells from blood. The receptor source for this set is a human donor in good health.

In this sample, this clonotype turned up a few times. This rearrangement joins TRBV2 to TRBJ2-7, with a weak D call TRBD2 (5 bases). Germline CDR1 and CDR2: SNHLY and FYNNEI. This CDR3 has 12 amino acids. The ends were cut back, 6 bases at V and 1 base at J, with 7 bases in the middle. CDR3 in amino acids: CASSRESYEQYF. DNA for the CDR3: TGTGCCAGCAGCCGGGAATCCTACGAGCAGTACTTC.

The genes are TRBV7-2 and TRBJ2-7; 11 bases align to TRBD2. J lost 7 bases, V lost 5 bases, and 10 bases had no gene match. CDR3 length: 15 amino acids. The germline V gene has CDR1 SGHTA and CDR2 FQGNSA. This chain's CDR3 is CASSEIAGGLQEQYF. The DNA of the CDR3 is TGTGCCAGCAGCGAAATAGCGGGAGGGCTTCAGGAGCAGTACTTC.

This clonotype was observed a single time. The V gene is TRBV19, the J gene TRBJ2-1, with 7 bases matching TRBD2. Germline V gives CDR1 LNHDA, CDR2 SQIVND (reference sequence). The CDR3 spans 13 residues. V shed 6 bases and J 9 bases; nucleotides not matched to a gene: 8. The CDR3 DNA sequence: TGTGCCAGTAGGGGACCTACTAGCGCTGAGCAGTTCTTC. It yields the protein CASRGPTSAEQFF.

Points on this clonotype: Here the CDR3 omits its conserved ending phenylalanine or tryptophan, so a read error is the likely source. The chain has TRBV13 and TRBJ2-1, with TRBD2 identical over 7 bases. Germline V CDR1 and CDR2: PRHDT, FYEKMQ (reference sequence). V dropped 5 bases and J dropped 5; count of bases not matched to a gene: 9. The CDR3 spans 15 residues. CDR3 sequence: CASSPTGGSHNEQFS. Written as DNA, the CDR3 is TGTGCCAGCAGCCCCACGGGCGGGAGTCACAATGAGCAGTTCTCC.

The gene calls are TRBV4-1 and TRBJ1-4, with 7 bases lining up with TRBD1. Germline lookup yields CDR1 MGHRA and CDR2 YSYEKL. Germline trimming cut 1 base from V and 10 bases from J; bases unmatched to any gene: 9. The CDR3 extends over 15 amino acids. As DNA, the CDR3 is TGCGCCAGCAGCCAAGCAGGGGGAACCAGGGGAAAACTGTTTTTT. It encodes CASSQAGGTRGKLFF.

This clonotype was counted a few times. This chain joins TRBV29-1 and TRBJ1-2; D is undetermined. CDR1 and CDR2 (germline): SQVTM, ANQGSEA. This CDR3 comprises 12 residues. V lost 7 bases and J lost 6, with 15 bases in between. The CDR3 coding sequence is TGCAGCGCCGGGCAAGGGTTTGATGGCTACACCTTC. Translation gives CSAGQGFDGYTF.

To note about this clonotype: The junction and the germline gene differ at one end; a read error may be behind it. The J gene is TRBJ2-3, the V gene TRBV20-1, with a possible D match to TRBD2 (5 bases). The CDR3 consists of 9 residues. Germline lookup yields CDR1 DFQATT and CDR2 SNEGSKA (reference sequence). CDR3 nucleotide sequence: TGCAGTATCGGAGACTACGAAACCTTT. Residues: CSIGDYETF.

V and J are TRBV29-1 and TRBJ1-2, with D hard to call. The germline gives CDR1 SQVTM, CDR2 ANQGSEA. The CDR3 sequence is 11 residues long. DNA for the CDR3: TGCCTCGCCACGGAAAACTATGGCTACACCTTC. It is translated as CLATENYGYTF.

The chain carries TRBV7-2 and TRBJ2-5; D is unresolved. Looked up from germline, CDR1 is SGHTA and CDR2 is FQGNSA. Trimming took 5 bases from V and 5 from J, leaving 9 bases between them. This CDR3 has 12 residues. In nucleotides, the CDR3 is TGTGCCAGCAGCCTGGCGACGGAGACCCAGTACTTC. Translating gives CASSLATETQYF.

V and J are TRBV4-3 and TRBJ1-2; D remains unclear. The CDR3 runs to 15 residues. Trimming removed 0 bases at V and 1 base at J, with 9 bases between. Germline V gene sequence: CDR1 LGHNA, CDR2 YSLEER. The CDR3 DNA reads as TGCGCCAGCAGCCAAGATTACAACCTTAACTATGGCTACACCTTC. The encoded protein is CASSQDYNLNYGYTF.

CDR3 protein: CASSLMAGTGGSNYGYTF. The CDR3 region has the DNA TGTGCCAGCAGCTTAATGGCCGGGACAGGGGGCTCCAACTATGGCTACACCTTC. The genes are TRBV7-9 and TRBJ1-2; 12 bases fit TRBD1. V lost 2 bases and J lost 2; bases outside the gene matches: 9. Germline V gives CDR1 SEHNR, CDR2 FQNEAQ (reference sequence). This CDR3 region has 18 residues.

The gene calls are TRBV13 and TRBJ2-7; no clear D gene. This CDR3 is built from 15 residues. The germline CDR1 and CDR2 sequences are PRHDT and FYEKMQ (reference sequence). V shed 3 bases and J shed 3 bases, with 15 bases lying between them. The CDR3 here is CASSFTGIGNYEQYF. CDR3 bases: TGTGCCAGCAGCTTCACGGGCATCGGTAACTACGAGCAGTACTTC.

This clonotype was seen a few times. This chain connects TRBV6-2 or TRBV6-3 to TRBJ2-4, with TRBD2 as a possible D gene (5 bases). The CDR3 totals 17 residues. Trimming pared 8 bases from V and 2 bases from J, leaving 22 bases between. Germline CDR1 and CDR2: MNHEY and SVGEGT. The CDR3 is CASGSIGPGSTKNIQYF. For the CDR3, the DNA is TGTGCCAGCGGATCCATAGGTCCGGGATCAACCAAAAACATTCAGTACTTC.

The gene calls are TRBV6-2 or TRBV6-3 and TRBJ1-1, with D hard to call. The germline V and J ends were trimmed by 2 bases and 4 bases, with 5 bases remaining between them. This CDR3 region has 12 residues. Germline assignment: CDR1 MNHEY and CDR2 SVGEGT. The CDR3 loop is CASSYPATEAFF. The CDR3 bases are TGTGCCAGCAGTTACCCTGCCACTGAAGCTTTCTTT.

This clonotype was seen only a few times. This sequence joins TRBV28 and TRBJ2-7, with D possibly being TRBD2 (6 bases). Germline V gives CDR1 MDHEN, CDR2 SYDVKM. The V end lost 7 bases, the J end lost 2 bases, and 9 bases lay between the germline ends. This CDR3 is 12 amino acids long. The CDR3 reads CASTSATYEQYF. The CDR3 bases are TGTGCCAGCACTAGCGCAACCTACGAGCAGTACTTC.

The V and J genes are TRBV20-1 and TRBJ2-1; D tentatively reads TRBD1 or TRBD2 (5 bases each). This CDR3 contains 13 residues. V was shortened by 6 bases and J by 10 bases, with 19 bases between the two germline ends. The V gene's germline CDR1 is DFQATT and CDR2 SNEGSKA (reference sequence). The CDR3 spells CSAHPSGLAEQFF. The CDR3 coding sequence is TGCAGTGCGCACCCCTCGGGGCTAGCCGAGCAGTTCTTC.

The CDR3 region is CASSLRRRGEQYF. The DNA for the CDR3 is TGTGCCAGCAGTTTACGCAGGAGGGGCGAGCAGTACTTC. V usage is TRBV27 and J usage is TRBJ2-7; maybe TRBD2 (6 bases). Germline loops: CDR1 MNHEY, CDR2 SMNVEV (reference sequence). Trimming removed 2 bases at V and 6 bases at J, with 11 bases between. This CDR3 has 13 residues.

This clonotype was seen only a few times. The chain has TRBV29-1 and TRBJ2-5, with D possibly called TRBD1 or TRBD2 (5 bases each). CDR3 length: 16 amino acids. Germline V lookup: CDR1 SQVTM, CDR2 ANQGSEA. V lost 7 bases and J lost 0, with 21 bases in between. For the CDR3, the DNA is TGCAGCGCTGGGGACCTCACGAATAAGTACCAAGAGACCCAGTACTTC. It codes for CSAGDLTNKYQETQYF.

This rearrangement joins TRBV28 to TRBJ1-2; D not certain. V was clipped by 3 bases and J by 6 bases, with 14 bases between them. From germline, CDR1 is MDHEN and CDR2 SYDVKM. The length of the CDR3 is 14 residues. The CDR3 loop is CASSLGSEADGYTF. CDR3 sequence (DNA): TGTGCCAGCAGTTTGGGCAGTGAAGCAGATGGCTACACCTTC.

The V and J genes are TRBV12-3 or TRBV12-4 and TRBJ1-1; possibly TRBD1 for D (6 bases). CDR3 length: 12 amino acids. Trimming shortened V by 6 bases and J by 11 bases, and 16 bases separated the two germline ends. The CDR3, as DNA: TGTGCCAGCAGCCTTAACAGGGTTGGGGCTTTCTTT. It specifies CASSLNRVGAFF.

The chain recombines TRBV6-2 or TRBV6-3 with TRBJ1-1; D unclear. V gave up 4 bases and J gave up 2 bases, with 14 bases separating them. This CDR3 region has 15 residues. Germline V CDR1 and CDR2: MNHEY, SVGEGT. Written as DNA, the CDR3 is TGTGCCAGCAGTTCTAACGGACGGAGCAACACTGAAGCTTTCTTT. As protein: CASSSNGRSNTEAFF.

This chain uses TRBV6-5 with TRBJ1-5, with 7 bases fitting TRBD1. CDR3 length: 14 amino acids. After removal of 4 bases from V and 7 bases from J, the junction contained 7 bases not matched to a gene. Germline CDR1 MNHEY, CDR2 SVGAGI. CDR3: CASSSGQVEQPQHF. The CDR3 DNA follows: TGTGCCAGCAGTTCCGGACAGGTCGAACAGCCCCAGCATTTT.

This clonotype was observed a handful of times. V and J are TRBV2 and TRBJ2-5, with 8 bases identical to TRBD2. The CDR3 is 13 residues long. J was trimmed by 1 base and V by 7 bases; bases with no gene match: 2. Germline V lookup: CDR1 SNHLY, CDR2 FYNNEI. For the CDR3, the DNA is TGTGCCAGCACCCTAGCGGGCCAAGAGACCCAGTACTTC. Encoded protein: CASTLAGQETQYF.

This clonotype was picked up a small number of times. The V and J genes are TRBV19 and TRBJ2-3; weak D call: TRBD2 (6 bases). The CDR3 has 15 amino acids. From germline, CDR1 is LNHDA and CDR2 SQIVND (reference sequence). V lost 1 base and J 6 bases, leaving 14 bases between the germline ends. The CDR3 region has the DNA TGTGCCAGTAGTATAGTCGGGAGAGAGTCCGATACGCAGTATTTT. It yields the protein CASSIVGRESDTQYF.

CDR3 sequence reads: CAWSVGVAYNSPLHF. The CDR3 nucleotides are TGTGCCTGGAGTGTGGGGGTCGCCTATAATTCACCCCTCCACTTT. The chain carries TRBV30 and TRBJ1-6, with D perhaps matching TRBD1 (5 bases). Germline CDR1 reads GTSNPN; CDR2 reads SVGIG (reference sequence). V was shortened by 0 bases and J by 2 bases, with 8 bases between the two germline ends. The length of the CDR3 is 15 residues.

The rearrangement joins TRBV4-1 to TRBJ2-6; possible D gene TRBD1, 6 bases. This CDR3 spans 16 amino acids. The V end lost 3 bases, the J end lost 2 bases, and 11 bases lay between the germline ends. Germline V gene data show CDR1 as MGHRA and CDR2 as YSYEKL. CDR3 in amino acids: CASSHRTGPGANVLTF. The CDR3 region has the DNA TGCGCCAGCAGCCACCGCACAGGGCCTGGGGCCAACGTCCTGACTTTC.

This clonotype was seen a few times. The rearrangement uses TRBV6-2 or TRBV6-3 and TRBJ2-1; 12 positions match TRBD2. Germline-derived CDR1 and CDR2 are MNHEY and SVGEGT. This CDR3 is built from 13 residues. V dropped 6 bases and J dropped 6; count of bases not matched to a gene: 0. The CDR3 sequence is CASRTSGGNEQFF. The CDR3 DNA reads as TGTGCCAGCAGGACTAGCGGGGGCAATGAGCAGTTCTTC.

Only a few counts were recorded for this clonotype. The V gene is TRBV24-1, the J gene TRBJ2-1, with TRBD1 matching over 7 bases. CDR1 KGHDR and CDR2 SFDVKD come from the germline V gene. The CDR3 has 15 residues. J lost 7 bases, V lost 6 bases, and 11 bases had no gene match. Here the CDR3 reads CATSQVGTALNEQFF. The CDR3 DNA reads TGTGCCACCAGTCAGGTAGGGACAGCGTTGAATGAGCAGTTCTTC.

This clonotype was recorded a few times. The chain recombines TRBV5-6 with TRBJ2-3; 7 positions agree with TRBD1. CDR3 size: 14 residues. Germline V gene sequence: CDR1 SGHDT, CDR2 YYEEEE. Trimming at V came to 4 bases and at J to 4 bases, leaving 6 bases not matched to a gene. The CDR3 DNA is TGTGCCAGCAGCCCCTCGGACAGGTCAGATACGCAGTATTTT. Protein sequence: CASSPSDRSDTQYF.

This clonotype was seen more than once but under ten times. V gene TRBV20-1 combines with J gene TRBJ2-1; the D is unclear. Trimming removed 2 bases at V and 1 base at J, with 12 bases between. Germline V gene data show CDR1 as DFQATT and CDR2 as SNEGSKA (reference sequence). This CDR3 is 15 amino acids long. CDR3 residues: CSARRQATSYNEQFF. The DNA of the CDR3 is TGCAGTGCTAGAAGGCAGGCGACATCCTACAATGAGCAGTTCTTC.

The gene calls are TRBV2 and TRBJ2-7; D unclear. CDR3 size: 10 residues. In germline, CDR1 is SNHLY, CDR2 FYNNEI. V was trimmed by 6 bases and J by 6 bases, leaving 6 bases between them. The CDR3: CASRNSEQYF. The CDR3 DNA follows: TGTGCCAGCAGAAACAGCGAGCAGTACTTC.

This clonotype showed up just once. The rearrangement uses TRBV12-3 or TRBV12-4 and TRBJ2-5, with 11 bases fitting TRBD2. The junction had 7 bases not matched to a gene; V was cut back by 3 bases and J by 4 bases. This CDR3 region has 16 residues. CDR3 coding DNA: TGTGCCAGCAGTTTTTCTAGCGGGAGGAGTAGAGAGACCCAGTACTTC. Amino acids: CASSFSSGRSRETQYF.